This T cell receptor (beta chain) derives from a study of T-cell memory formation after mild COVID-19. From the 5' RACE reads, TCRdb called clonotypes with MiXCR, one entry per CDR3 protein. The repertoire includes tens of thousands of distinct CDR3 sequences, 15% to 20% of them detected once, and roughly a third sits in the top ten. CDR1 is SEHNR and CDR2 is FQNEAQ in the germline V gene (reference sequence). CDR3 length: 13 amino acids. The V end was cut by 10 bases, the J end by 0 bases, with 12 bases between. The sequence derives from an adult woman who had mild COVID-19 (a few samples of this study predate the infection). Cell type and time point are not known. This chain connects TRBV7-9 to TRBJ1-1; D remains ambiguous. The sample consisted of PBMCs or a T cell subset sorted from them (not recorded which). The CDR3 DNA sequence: TGTGCCAACGGAGACCCGATGAACACTGAAGCTTTCTTT. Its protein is CANGDPMNTEAFF. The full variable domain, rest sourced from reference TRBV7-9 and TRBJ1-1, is DTGVSQNPRHKITKRGQNVTFRCDPISEHNRLYWYRQTLGQGPEFLTYFQNEAQLEKSRLLSDRFSAERPKGSFSTLEIQRTEQGDSAMYLCANGDPMNTEAFFGQGTRLTVV.